This is a list of T cell receptor beta chains from one sample in a study of T-cell memory formation after mild COVID-19. Each CDR3 protein is one row after TCRdb ran MiXCR on the 5' RACE reads. The sample gives roughly 350,000 distinct CDR3 sequences, under 30% of which show up once; 13% is in the top ten. The sample consisted of PBMCs or a T cell subset sorted from them (not recorded which). The receptors come from an adult woman who had mild COVID-19 (a few samples of this study predate the infection). Cell type and time point are not known. Both conserved end residues are part of each CDR3. D genes are given only for firm matches. Some rows have no size entry. The others give once, few or many, or a class for an expanded clone.

abundance	len	d_gene	v_gene	j_gene	CDR3nt	CDR3aa
few	13	-	TRBV30	TRBJ1-5	TGTGCCTGGAGCCGGGAGTCCAATCAGCCCCAGCATTTT	CAWSRESNQPQHF
-	17	-	TRBV15	TRBJ1-5	TGTGCCACCAGCAGAGCCCCGGGACGGACTAGCAATCAGCCCCAGCATTTT	CATSRAPGRTSNQPQHF
-	15	-	TRBV9	TRBJ2-2	TGTGCCAGCAGCGCGGGGGACGCCTTCCCCGGGGAGCTGTTTTTT	CASSAGDAFPGELFF
few	13	TRBD2	TRBV29-1	TRBJ2-7	TGCAGCGGTCGACTAGCGGGAGGCTACGAGCAGTACTTC	CSGRLAGGYEQYF
-	12	-	TRBV20-1	TRBJ2-3	TGCAGTGCCGGTTCTAGCACAGATACGCAGTATTTT	CSAGSSTDTQYF
-	14	TRBD1	TRBV6-6	TRBJ1-5	TGTGCCAGCAGGGGACAGGGGGATTGGCAGCCCCAGCATTTT	CASRGQGDWQPQHF
-	15	-	TRBV5-1	TRBJ2-3	TGCGCCAGCAGCTTGGGCCGGCCCGGGCCCGATACGCAGTATTTT	CASSLGRPGPDTQYF
-	13	-	TRBV3-1	TRBJ1-2	TGTGCCAGCAGCCCCCAGTTTGGGGTTGGCTACACCTTC	CASSPQFGVGYTF
few	13	-	TRBV5-1	TRBJ2-3	TGCGCCAGCAGCCCGTCTGGGGAGGATACGCAGTATTTT	CASSPSGEDTQYF
-	16	TRBD2	TRBV6-2/TRBV6-3	TRBJ2-3	TGTGCCAGCGGACAGACCAAAACTAGCGGCGCCGCTACGCAGTATTTT	CASGQTKTSGAATQYF
few	15	-	TRBV12-3/TRBV12-4	TRBJ2-1	TGTGCCAGCAGCCCCAGGACCCAATCCTACAATGAGCAGTTCTTC	CASSPRTQSYNEQFF
few	17	TRBD2	TRBV7-8	TRBJ2-1	TGTGCCAGCAGCTTACTCCTACTAGCGGGGGAGAACAATGAGCAGTTCTTC	CASSLLLLAGENNEQFF
few	13	-	TRBV7-9	TRBJ2-2	TGTGCCAGCAGCTTCGTCCCGGGAGGGGAGCTGTTTTTT	CASSFVPGGELFF
few	16	-	TRBV6-1	TRBJ2-2	TGTGCCAGCAGTGAATTGAGGGGCTCCATCACCGGGGAGCTGTTTTTT	CASSELRGSITGELFF
-	13	-	TRBV29-1	TRBJ2-1	TGCAGCGTTGTGCCGGTCTCCTACAATGAGCAGTTCTTC	CSVVPVSYNEQFF
-	15	TRBD1	TRBV12-3/TRBV12-4	TRBJ1-2	TGTGCCAGCAGAAAGCCGGGACAGGTATCCTATGGCTACACCTTC	CASRKPGQVSYGYTF
-	15	-	TRBV6-5	TRBJ2-3	TGTGCCAGCAGTTACAAAGGGTTGGTCAGGGATACGCAGTATTTT	CASSYKGLVRDTQYF
-	17	TRBD2	TRBV3-1	TRBJ2-7	TGTGCCAGCAGCCAAGTGGATCCTACTAGCGGGAGCGACGAGCAGTACTTC	CASSQVDPTSGSDEQYF
few	12	-	TRBV12-3/TRBV12-4	TRBJ1-5	TGTGCCAGCACTAACAGGAATCAGCCCCAGCATTTT	CASTNRNQPQHF
-	14	-	TRBV20-1	TRBJ2-4	TGCAGTGCCCCCGACCGACTAGCCAAAAACATTCAGTACTTC	CSAPDRLAKNIQYF
many	18	TRBD1	TRBV4-1	TRBJ2-2	TGCGCCAGCAGCCAAGAAGTGCGACAGGGGTTAAACACCGGGGAGCTGTTTTTT	CASSQEVRQGLNTGELFF
few	11	-	TRBV6-2/TRBV6-3	TRBJ2-5	TGTGCCAGCAGGGCAGAAGAGACCCAGTACTTC	CASRAEETQYF
-	16	-	TRBV27	TRBJ2-7	TGTGCCAGCAGTCTGGACGGCCCACCTAGCTCCTACGAGCAGTACTTC	CASSLDGPPSSYEQYF
-	15	-	TRBV3-1	TRBJ2-5	TGTGCCAGCAGCCAAGATCGAGTAAACCAAGAGACCCAGTACTTC	CASSQDRVNQETQYF
-	15	-	TRBV28	TRBJ2-7	TGTGCCAGCAGTCCCGACCAGCGGGCAACCTACGAGCAGTACTTC	CASSPDQRATYEQYF
few	14	-	TRBV14	TRBJ1-1	TGTGCCAGCAGCCAAGGCCTAGCGAACACTGAAGCTTTCTTT	CASSQGLANTEAFF
few	14	-	TRBV5-1	TRBJ2-2	TGCGCCAGCAGCTTGCCCGAGGGGTCCGGGGAGCTGTTTTTT	CASSLPEGSGELFF
-	15	-	TRBV25-1	TRBJ2-3	TGTGCCAGCAGTGAACGGGGGCGAGGGACAGATACGCAGTATTTT	CASSERGRGTDTQYF
-	15	-	TRBV12-3/TRBV12-4	TRBJ1-5	TGTGCCAGCAGTCCACCAGGGGATAGCAATCAGCCCCAGCATTTT	CASSPPGDSNQPQHF
few	15	TRBD1	TRBV5-5	TRBJ1-1	TGTGCCAGCAGCCCGCAGACAGGGGGAAACACTGAAGCTTTCTTT	CASSPQTGGNTEAFF
-	13	-	TRBV11-2	TRBJ2-1	TGTGCCAGCAGCCCTGAGGTGTGGAATGAGCAGTTCTTC	CASSPEVWNEQFF
few	14	-	TRBV24-1	TRBJ2-3	TGTGCCACCAGTGGGGACACATCGGCAGATACGCAGTATTTT	CATSGDTSADTQYF
many	15	-	TRBV27	TRBJ2-1	TGTGCCAGCAGTTTCCTCCCCTTACTAGCCAATGAGCAGTTCTTC	CASSFLPLLANEQFF
-	11	-	TRBV12-3/TRBV12-4	TRBJ1-1	TGTGCCAGCAGTACAGGGAATTTGGCTTTCTTT	CASSTGNLAFF
-	14	-	TRBV5-1	TRBJ1-1	TGCGCCAGCAGCTTGGTTGACAGGAACACTGAAGCTTTCTTT	CASSLVDRNTEAFF
few	15	TRBD1	TRBV7-9	TRBJ1-1	TGTGCCAGCAGCTTGGACAGGCTGGGAAAGGGTGAAGCTTTCTTT	CASSLDRLGKGEAFF
-	16	-	TRBV7-3	TRBJ2-1	TGTGCCAGCAGCGGGGTGGGGGCTCCGTCCTACAATGAGCAGTTCTTC	CASSGVGAPSYNEQFF
-	14	-	TRBV11-3	TRBJ2-2	TGTGCCAGCAGCGGCAGGGTGAACACCGGGGAGCTGTTTTTT	CASSGRVNTGELFF
many	15	-	TRBV5-1	TRBJ2-1	TGCGCCAGCAGCAGAGGGGGTAGCTCCTACAATGAGCAGTTCTTC	CASSRGGSSYNEQFF
-	15	-	TRBV7-2	TRBJ1-5	TGTGCCAGCAGCTTAGTGGGGCAGTCCAATCAGCCCCAGCATTTT	CASSLVGQSNQPQHF
few	14	TRBD1	TRBV20-1	TRBJ2-2	TGCAGTGCTAGTGCGGGACAGGAGGCCGGGGAGCTGTTTTTT	CSASAGQEAGELFF
-	13	-	TRBV30	TRBJ1-2	TGTGCCTGGAGTGAAGGATGGTACGATGGCTACACCTTC	CAWSEGWYDGYTF
-	15	TRBD1	TRBV2	TRBJ2-3	TGTGCCAGCAGTCCTGGGGGGACAGGGACAGATACGCAGTATTTT	CASSPGGTGTDTQYF
-	17	TRBD2	TRBV5-1	TRBJ2-5	TGCGCCAGCAGCTTGGGCGGACTAGCGCGGAGGGAAGAGACCCAGTACTTC	CASSLGGLARREETQYF
once	17	-	TRBV18	TRBJ2-3	TGTGCCAGCTCACCGGTGGGCCCCTCTTTTAGCACAGATACGCAGTATTTT	CASSPVGPSFSTDTQYF
-	13	TRBD1	TRBV30	TRBJ1-2	TGTGCCTGGAGTGTATCCAGGGGGCTTGGCTACACCTTC	CAWSVSRGLGYTF
few	13	TRBD1	TRBV18	TRBJ1-5	TGTGCCAGCTCCTGGGACAGAAATCAGCCCCAGCATTTT	CASSWDRNQPQHF
-	14	-	TRBV5-4	TRBJ1-2	TGTGCCAGCAGCTTAGGACGGACTAACTATGGCTACACCTTC	CASSLGRTNYGYTF
-	12	-	TRBV15	TRBJ1-2	TGTGCCACCAGCAGAGATATGGGAGGCTACACCTTC	CATSRDMGGYTF
once	15	-	TRBV2	TRBJ1-1	TGTGCCAGCAGTGAAGACGCAGGCCTGAACACTGAAGCTTTCTTT	CASSEDAGLNTEAFF
-	13	-	TRBV21-1	TRBJ2-1	TGTGCCAGCAACATCGGACAGGGCAATGAGCAGTTCTTC	CASNIGQGNEQFF
-	15	-	TRBV11-2	TRBJ2-1	TGTGCCAGCAGCTTAGTGGCAGTAAGCTACAATGAGCAGTTCTTC	CASSLVAVSYNEQFF
few	15	TRBD2	TRBV14	TRBJ2-7	TGTGCCAGCAGTCGCTTGACTAGCGGGTCCTACGAGCAGTACTTC	CASSRLTSGSYEQYF
-	15	-	TRBV5-5	TRBJ2-7	TGTGCCAGCAGCTTGATCGGGAGCGCTGCCTACGAGCAGTACTTC	CASSLIGSAAYEQYF
-	17	-	TRBV15	TRBJ1-4	TGTGCCACCAGCAGAGAAACCAGGGGCGGAGTAGATGAAAAACTGTTTTTT	CATSRETRGGVDEKLFF
-	15	-	TRBV7-9	TRBJ2-2	TGTGCCCCCACTGGAGTCCTCGCGAACACCGGGGAGCTGTTTTTT	CAPTGVLANTGELFF
few	17	TRBD2	TRBV12-3/TRBV12-4	TRBJ2-6	TGTGCCAGCAGGTTAGCGGGGGGTCTCTCTGGGGCCAACGTCCTGACTTTC	CASRLAGGLSGANVLTF